This TCR beta chain appears in the sequencing data of a study of T cell responses to AZD1222 COVID-19 vaccine. Broader study findings: Clonal diversity was possibly underestimated, and white British individuals and females predominated among donors. A rise in Spike-specific TCR breadth and depth followed two AZD1222 doses. At baseline, just a handful of AZD1222 recipients tested seropositive.

To note about this clone: Its matching antigen is unknown.

Data came from immunoSEQ multiplex PCR; TCRdb stores just in-frame clones and leaves some out. The sample lists approximately 110,000 clones, approximately 92% seen once, with approximately 8% in the top ten. Germline V CDR1 and CDR2: MNHEY, SVGEGT. J gave up 10 bases and V 6 bases, and 8 bases lay outside the gene matches. This CDR3 contains 14 residues. The chain joins TRBV6-2 or TRBV6-3 to TRBJ1-6; 8 bases are shared with TRBD1. The sequencing used peripheral blood, collected 28 days after the second AZD1222 dose. The TCR comes from an adult who received the AZD1222 COVID-19 vaccine. CDR3 sequence: CASSSDRGNSPLHF. For the CDR3, the DNA is TGTGCCAGCAGCTCCGACAGGGGTAACTCACCCCTCCACTTT.